This T cell receptor (beta chain) was retrieved from a study of cytomegalovirus exposure and HLA in healthy donors (dated by TCRdb to about 2017). Turning to the overall study: In an earlier analysis of 587 of the donors, 276 Gb of sequence data and some 100 million unique TCR beta sequences from 150 million to 200 million T cells were reported. An early release that covered more than 550 HLA-typed donors contained around 300 gigabases of sequencing data and 65 million to 100 million unique TCR sequences. Of the roughly 400 genotyped donors, roughly 80% fell in the genetic ancestry cluster associated with self-reported Caucasian donors. The study aimed to test whether signatures of past pathogen exposure could be identified by cataloging public T cell receptors. Using immunosequencing, the study profiled T cell repertoires from about 610 subjects and related those repertoires to cytomegalovirus serostatus. Along with the approximately 700-subject first cohort, a separate validation cohort of over a hundred different subjects was used. The study combined high-throughput TCR immunosequencing, statistical association of individual TCRs with disease status, and machine learning to predict cytomegalovirus infection status. A later analysis re-examined previously published TCR beta repertoires from 610 or so donors and added high-resolution HLA genotyping to investigate patterns of TCR occurrence. Rather than drawing on any new phenotypic data, the later analysis identified candidate immune exposures from TCR beta sequences and the way those sequences occurred across donors. An earlier analysis of 500 to 750 of the donors applied high-throughput TCR beta sequencing to assess whether each TCR beta V gene segment acted as functional or pseudogenic. Donor age, sex, ethnicity and CMV serostatus were compiled together with the repertoire data. Genome-wide SNP genotypes for about 65% of the roughly 670 donors were used in a later genetic analysis, which treated that subset as a discovery cohort. Every discovery cohort repertoire had been produced on one sequencing platform. Both class I and class II loci were covered by HLA typing, at four-digit resolution. Typing coverage differed by locus: A, B, C, DRB1 and DQB1 were typed in roughly 629-630 donors, DQA1 in roughly 500, DPA1 in 600 to 610, and DPB1 in about 450. About 5 DR-DQ haplotypes were handled as single units for association and clustering, since linkage in the cohort was strong. Among around 400 genotyped donors of the cohort, an average of roughly 240,000 unique TCR beta nucleotide sequences were sequenced per donor, around a sixth of them non-productive. Paper-wide results and their limitations: According to a later analysis, TCR association rates differed among HLA loci, with DRB1 alleles showing the most associated TCRs and HLA-C alleles showing the fewest. In a later analysis, around 17,000 TCR beta sequences were associated with specific HLA alleles at a false discovery rate of 0.05. A further reported finding was that TCR beta sequences accurately predicted the HLA-A and HLA-B alleles for most subjects in the first cohort. A few of the identified cytomegalovirus-associated TCR beta chains were confirmed in vitro to be specific for cytomegalovirus antigens. A later analysis reported that several top co-occurrence clusters appeared linked to parvovirus B19, influenza, CMV and Epstein-Barr virus. This cohort had only TCR beta chains sequenced, and the lack of alpha or paired-chain data limited which features could be detected. Some IMGT-functional V segments, including TRBV6-2 and TRBV6-3, could not be told apart with the 87-base-pair reads, so those segments were excluded. The presence/absence analyses assumed that sequencing depth was roughly uniform across donors, and that assumption may not be true. HLA typing was unavailable for some donors at each locus, so association tests used only the typed subset. A later genetic analysis associated a missense DCLRE1C variant with V-gene and J-gene trimming of TCR beta chains, and an independent cohort replicated the association. In a later analysis, most CMV-associated TCR beta chains were found to appear HLA-restricted, with HLA associations seemingly driven largely by CMV exposure. Across donors, most TCR sequences were observed very rarely, whereas some public TCRs were present in many individuals. A total of 150 or so TCR beta chains were listed by the study as associated with cytomegalovirus. Assigning TCR associations to individual alleles was difficult when HLA alleles, especially DR and DQ, strongly co-occurred. In an earlier analysis of about 540 of the donors, most TCR beta V segments were observed in productive rearrangements about 87% or about 30% of the time, broadly matching IMGT annotations. Immune exposure information for the cohort was limited to CMV serostatus. Linkage disequilibrium might explain the correlated functional status among segregating V segments, but an unknown experimental factor could not be ruled out. Cytomegalovirus status was reported to be diagnosed by the classifier with high specificity and sensitivity in both the original and validation cohorts. In a later analysis, HLA-associated TCR beta chains were found to be more clonally expanded and to have lower generation probabilities than equally common non-associated chains. In a later genetic analysis, fewer N-insertions in productive TCRs were reported among donors in an Asian-associated ancestry cluster than the roughly 640-donor mean. Approximately 18 rarely observed V segments, including chromosome 9 orphons, were excluded from the earlier analysis of 550 to 700 of the donors because counts were too low. The authors suggested that the approach could potentially be extended to other disease states and immunological phenotypes. A cluster of highly shared sequence variants was judged likely to be a technical artifact of the sequencing pipeline.

The cohort comprised 550 to 700 healthy bone marrow donors. At the time of sampling, all cohort members were nominally healthy, though unrecorded immune exposures were likely present. The donor tested CMV seropositive, placing the donor among the 250 to 350 seropositive members of the cohort. Each donor provided a peripheral blood sample, and peripheral blood mononuclear cells were used for TCR beta sequencing. The Qiagen DNeasy Blood Extraction Kit was used to extract genomic DNA from the blood cell samples. Library construction relied on the immunoSEQ multiplex PCR assay. A mixture of 60 forward primers for TCR Vbeta segments and 13 reverse primers for TCR Jbeta segments was used in the multiplex PCR. The CDR3 region of rearranged TCR beta genes was amplified from genomic DNA by a multiplex PCR assay. Amplified TCR beta libraries were sequenced as 87-base-pair reads on the Illumina HiSeq System. For the original study's pipeline: Across the roughly 600 repertoires, a later analysis counted some 81 million unique TCR beta chains, roughly 11 million of which were shared by at least two donors. A nearest-neighbor algorithm error-corrected the raw reads and collapsed the reads into unique sequences, merging closely related sequences to remove PCR and sequencing errors. To assign V, D and J gene segments, CDR3 sequences were aligned to IMGT reference sequences. For a sequence to be retained, a match of at least six nucleotides to both a V gene segment and a J gene segment was required. A rearrangement counted as productive if the CDR3 had no stop codons and remained in frame with V and J, and every other rearrangement counted as non-productive. CDR3 was defined according to IMGT convention as the region running from the second conserved V-encoded cysteine to the conserved J-encoded phenylalanine. Sequences without an unambiguous match to a single V gene segment were excluded from the earlier analysis of almost 600 of the donors. In an earlier analysis of some 590 of the donors, a V segment was called functional when productive rearrangements were above 56.7%, and segregating when the standard deviation between donors exceeded 5%. A statistical classification framework was built for diagnosing cytomegalovirus status from the catalog of TCR beta chain sequences. A later analysis assigned V and J genes by comparing TCR nucleotide sequences with IMGT/GENE-DB human TR gene sequences. Using the TCRdist pipeline, a later analysis assigned CDR3 sequences along with most-parsimonious VDJ recombination scenarios. In a later analysis, every TCR beta chain was defined by the combination of its CDR3 amino acid sequence and its V-gene family, and reads without a unique V-gene family were dropped. To address suspected cross-contamination and a sequencing artifact, a later analysis removed a few hundred highly shared, low-generation-probability nucleotide sequences. In a later analysis, a clonal expansion index was calculated for each public chain from normalized within-repertoire ranks of inferred template counts. In a later analysis, generation probabilities were computed using a VDJ recombination model fitted to out-of-frame rearrangements, and the results were checked against IGoR. In a later analysis, TCR-TCR, TCR-HLA and TCR-CMV co-occurrence was scored with hypergeometric tests, and a repertoire-size bias correction was applied to TCR pairs. In a later analysis, false discovery rates were estimated by permuting HLA or CMV assignments 20 times. In a later analysis, co-occurring TCRs were grouped using DBSCAN, with TCRdist sequence similarity added in when clustering inside HLA-allele-positive subsets. Repertoires with fewer than 30,000 or more than 120,000 public chains were left out of co-occurrence clustering, as were a few repertoires with anomalous nucleotide sharing. TCRdb retrieved this table from immuneACCESS and kept in-frame rearrangements only. Not all clones are present; in checked studies, unresolved V genes account for under half, and no reason is known for the remainder. V, J and clone size are those of that table, while D and trimming were read from the DNA. The sample table holds fewer than 200,000 clones, of which 81% were seen once. Jointly, the top ten make up roughly 4.4% of the sample.

According to the germline V gene, CDR1 reads MGHRA and CDR2 reads YSYEKL. Relative to germline, V is 4 bases shorter and J is 4 bases shorter, with 10 bases between their ends. From the cysteine up to the phenylalanine, the CDR3 has a length of 13 residues. The entry retains the CDR3 DNA only, 39 bases that are in frame from base 1. Remarks on this clone: Its antigen has not been determined. Per-base quality was not reported, and no clone a single base away is much larger than it.

Recombination joined TRBV4-1 with TRBJ1-1; a tentative D match to TRBD1 spans 5 bases. Sequencing was carried out using PBMCs. This sequence was found in a woman aged 18-30 years in good health and CMV-seropositive. The DNA is TGCGCCAGCAGCCGCCGGGGGTCCACTGAAGCTTTCTTT. Translated, it reads CASSRRGSTEAFF.